This TCR beta chain was identified in a study of CD4 T cells in relation to SARS-CoV-2 and coronaviruses. As for the study in general: TCR beta CDR3s were sequenced after roughly nine-day antigen culture of PBMCs.

Measured with immunoSEQ multiplex PCR; TCRdb has only the in-frame clones, and not every one. The data show 15,000 to 20,000 clones, 65% to 75% seen once. As regards this clone: What it binds is not known.

Before the COVID-19 pandemic, during about 2010-2018, CD4+ T cells were taken from unexposed donors. Isolation of CD4+ T cells took place after less than 13 days in culture. Study conclusions and caveats: No crossreactivity against non-spike viral proteins was tested here.

The source of this sequence is a human donor in good health. The sample comprised CD4+ T cells from PBMCs, cultured in vitro.

CDR3 in amino acids: CASGPTSGRIKTQYF. The CDR3 DNA reads as TGTGCTAGTGGCCCGACTAGCGGGAGGATAAAGACCCAGTACTTC. The rearrangement joins TRBV12-5 to TRBJ2-5; 13 bases align to TRBD2. Germline V gene sequence: CDR1 LGHNT, CDR2 FRNRAP. The CDR3 has 15 amino acids. V trimming: 6 bases; J trimming: 6 bases; junction bases outside the gene matches: 7.